A selection of T cell receptor beta chains follows, all from one sample in a study of blood T cell repertoires in COVID-19. Repertoires were generated with immunoSEQ multiplex PCR, while TCRdb's copy carries only in-frame clones and drops some. The table has about 89,000 clones, around 72% seen once. Sequenced material: peripheral blood. These receptors all stem from a woman aged 80 or over with acute or convalescent COVID-19. CDR3s include the opening cysteine and the closing phenylalanine or tryptophan. Fields, in order: CDR3 protein, CDR3 DNA, clone size, D gene, V gene, J gene. The D gene is left open where the match is weak. Clone size appears in some rows only: once, few, many, or a class for an expanded clone.

CSATGNGYTF	TGCAGTGCTACAGGGAATGGCTACACCTTC	-	-	TRBV20-1	TRBJ1-2
CASSARTGLAGGEQFF	TGTGCCAGCAGCGCCCGAACGGGACTAGCGGGGGGGGAGCAGTTCTTC	-	TRBD2	TRBV11-3	TRBJ2-1
CASSQGSAGGVGGTDTQYF	TGTGCCAGCAGCCAGGGGTCCGCGGGGGGAGTGGGAGGCACAGATACGCAGTATTTT	-	TRBD2	TRBV4-2	TRBJ2-3
CASGQGLAEAFF	TGTGCCAGCGGACAGGGGCTCGCTGAAGCTTTCTTT	once	TRBD1	TRBV10-3	TRBJ1-1
CASSEPIGSEKLFF	TGTGCCAGCAGTGAGCCGATCGGGAGTGAAAAACTGTTTTTT	-	-	TRBV2	TRBJ1-4
CASRDSLRNVGEQYF	TGTGCCAGCAGGGACAGCCTAAGAAATGTCGGCGAGCAGTACTTC	-	-	TRBV6-6	TRBJ2-7
CASSLSGGYNEQFF	TGTGCCAGCAGCTTGTCAGGGGGCTACAATGAGCAGTTCTTC	-	TRBD1	TRBV7-2	TRBJ2-1
CASLGTEAFF	TGTGCCAGCCTCGGTACTGAAGCTTTCTTT	few	-	TRBV19	TRBJ1-1
CASSQEQEGPIYF	TGCGCCAGCAGCCAAGAGCAGGAGGGTCCCATATATTTT	-	-	TRBV4-3	TRBJ1-3
CASSLGAGPTDTQYF	TGCGCCAGCAGCTTGGGGGCAGGCCCCACAGATACGCAGTATTTT	-	-	TRBV5-1	TRBJ2-3
CASSDPRRGGTDTQYF	TGTGCCAGCAGTGACCCGCGGAGGGGTGGCACAGATACGCAGTATTTT	-	-	TRBV25-1	TRBJ2-3
CASSFTADTGELFF	TGTGCCAGCAGCTTTACAGCGGACACCGGGGAGCTGTTTTTT	-	-	TRBV7-9	TRBJ2-2
CASSQTGNSWQIHF	TGTGCCAGCAGCCAAACAGGGAATAGTTGGCAAATTCATTTT	once	-	TRBV2	TRBJ1-5
CASVQTGASGYTF	TGTGCCAGCGTTCAGACAGGGGCGTCTGGCTACACCTTC	-	TRBD1	TRBV6-5	TRBJ1-2
CASSDITTGANVLTF	TGTGCCAGCAGCGACATTACGACAGGGGCCAACGTCCTGACTTTC	-	-	TRBV6-5	TRBJ2-6
CASSLAGSGEAFF	TGTGCCAGCAGTTTAGCAGGGAGTGGTGAAGCTTTCTTT	-	-	TRBV12-3/TRBV12-4	TRBJ1-1
CASSQARQGGYGYTF	TGCGCCAGCAGTCAAGCTAGACAGGGGGGGTATGGCTACACCTTC	-	TRBD1	TRBV4-3	TRBJ1-2
CASSPITGDNTEAFF	TGTGCCAGCTCACCAATCACAGGGGACAACACTGAAGCTTTCTTT	once	TRBD1	TRBV18	TRBJ1-1
CASSASGYNSNQPQHF	TGTGCCAGCAGCGCCTCGGGGTACAATAGCAATCAGCCCCAGCATTTT	once	-	TRBV2	TRBJ1-5
CASSLRQGWTTEAFF	TGTGCCAGCAGTCTACGACAGGGGTGGACCACTGAAGCTTTCTTT	few	TRBD1	TRBV27	TRBJ1-1
CASSADSPRATIYF	TGTGCCAGCAGTGCCGACAGCCCCCGGGCCACCATATATTTT	-	-	TRBV2	TRBJ1-3
CASSQDLQGAMEKLFF	TGTGCCAGCAGCCAAGATCTGCAGGGCGCCATGGAAAAACTGTTTTTT	-	-	TRBV4-2	TRBJ1-4
CASSLVGLARETQYF	TGTGCCAGCAGCTTAGTTGGACTAGCAAGAGAGACCCAGTACTTC	-	TRBD2	TRBV7-2	TRBJ2-5
CAWSGLAATDTQYF	TGTGCCTGGAGTGGACTAGCGGCCACAGATACGCAGTATTTT	-	TRBD2	TRBV30	TRBJ2-3
CSAVPLGGWCEQYF	TGCAGCGCCGTTCCCCTAGGGGGCTGGTGCGAGCAGTACTTC	few	TRBD1	TRBV29-1	TRBJ2-7
CASSWGAGDNSPLHF	TGTGCCAGCAGCTGGGGGGCGGGGGATAATTCACCCCTCCACTTT	-	-	TRBV7-9	TRBJ1-6
CASSIDHGRENGYTF	TGTGCCAGTAGTATAGATCATGGAAGGGAGAATGGCTACACCTTC	few	-	TRBV19	TRBJ1-2
CASSYRQVNTEAFF	TGTGCCAGCAGTTACAGACAGGTGAACACTGAAGCTTTCTTT	once	-	TRBV6-5	TRBJ1-1
CASSLSGGAHEQYF	TGTGCCAGCAGTTTAAGCGGGGGGGCCCACGAGCAGTACTTC	-	TRBD2	TRBV27	TRBJ2-7
CAISGRDRGNNEQFF	TGTGCCATCAGTGGTAGAGACAGGGGCAACAATGAGCAGTTCTTC	once	TRBD1	TRBV10-3	TRBJ2-1
CASSSSSREDTQYF	TGTGCCAGCAGCTCAAGCTCCAGGGAAGATACGCAGTATTTT	-	-	TRBV7-9	TRBJ2-3
CASSLGGYGNQPQHF	TGTGCCAGCAGCTTAGGCGGATATGGTAATCAGCCCCAGCATTTT	once	-	TRBV7-9	TRBJ1-5
CASTNRGTSGNTIYF	TGTGCCAGCACCAACAGGGGCACCTCTGGAAACACCATATATTTT	once	TRBD1	TRBV7-8	TRBJ1-3
CASSQWTGEYNEQFF	TGTGCCAGCAGCCAATGGACAGGGGAGTACAATGAGCAGTTCTTC	-	TRBD1	TRBV14	TRBJ2-1
CASSFGTGAEAFF	TGTGCCAGCAGCTTCGGGACAGGGGCCGAAGCTTTCTTT	-	TRBD1	TRBV6-5	TRBJ1-1
CASSEPGQGWVDTQYF	TGTGCCAGCAGTGAACCGGGACAGGGGTGGGTAGATACGCAGTATTTT	once	TRBD1	TRBV2	TRBJ2-3
CAWRRELRLSPRSYEQYF	TGTGCCTGGAGAAGGGAGCTTAGGCTTTCTCCCCGGTCTTACGAGCAGTACTTC	-	-	TRBV30	TRBJ2-7
CASSLGQGYGYTF	TGTGCCAGCAGCCTGGGGCAGGGATATGGCTACACCTTC	-	-	TRBV7-3	TRBJ1-2
CASSFDRPNTGELFF	TGCGCCAGCAGCTTTGACAGGCCGAACACCGGGGAGCTGTTTTTT	-	-	TRBV5-1	TRBJ2-2
CASRGDRVNYGYTF	TGTGCCAGCAGAGGGGACAGGGTTAACTATGGCTACACCTTC	few	TRBD1	TRBV6-5	TRBJ1-2
CSYKNTGELFF	TGCAGCTATAAGAACACCGGGGAGCTGTTTTTT	-	-	TRBV29-1	TRBJ2-2
CASSRQGLNYGYTF	TGTGCCAGCAGCAGACAGGGATTGAACTATGGCTACACCTTC	-	TRBD1	TRBV9	TRBJ1-2
CASSAGTGGIGTYTF	TGTGCCAGCAGCGCCGGGACAGGGGGTATCGGGACCTACACCTTC	-	TRBD1	TRBV11-2	TRBJ1-2
CASSIVGGAEQPQHF	TGTGCCAGTAGTATAGTAGGGGGGGCTGAGCAGCCCCAGCATTTT	-	-	TRBV19	TRBJ1-5
CASSSRQGASEETQYF	TGCGCCAGCAGCTCACGACAGGGGGCGAGTGAAGAGACCCAGTACTTC	-	TRBD1	TRBV5-1	TRBJ2-5
CASSLYRGGQPQHF	TGTGCCAGCAGTTTATACAGGGGCGGCCAGCCCCAGCATTTT	-	TRBD1	TRBV27	TRBJ1-5
CASSLSPPGGKQFF	TGTGCCAGCAGCTTAAGTCCTCCGGGAGGGAAGCAGTTCTTC	few	TRBD2	TRBV7-2	TRBJ2-1
CASSPDSYLNTEAFF	TGTGCCAGCAGCCCGGACAGTTACCTGAACACTGAAGCTTTCTTT	-	-	TRBV6-5	TRBJ1-1
CASQGALSGNTIYF	TGTGCCAGTCAAGGGGCGCTCTCTGGAAACACCATATATTTT	-	-	TRBV5-8	TRBJ1-3
CASSPGQGGSMNTEAFF	TGTGCCAGCTCACCCGGACAGGGAGGTTCCATGAACACTGAAGCTTTCTTT	few	TRBD1	TRBV18	TRBJ1-1
CSAGSKETQYF	TGCAGTGCTGGCAGTAAAGAGACCCAGTACTTC	-	-	TRBV20-1	TRBJ2-5
CATSTRTGSFGYTF	TGTGCCACCAGCACCCGGACAGGCTCCTTTGGCTACACCTTC	few	TRBD1	TRBV15	TRBJ1-2
CASKRLNTEAFF	TGTGCCAGCAAACGGTTAAACACTGAAGCTTTCTTT	-	-	TRBV11-2	TRBJ1-1
CASSSTSRQVRTDTQYF	TGTGCCAGCAGCAGCACATCCCGACAGGTTCGCACAGATACGCAGTATTTT	-	-	TRBV5-6	TRBJ2-3
CASSVARNYNEQFF	TGTGCCAGCAGTGTGGCCAGAAATTACAATGAGCAGTTCTTC	-	-	TRBV2	TRBJ2-1
CASSGQALNTEAFF	TGTGCCAGCAGTGGGCAGGCGTTGAACACTGAAGCTTTCTTT	-	-	TRBV25-1	TRBJ1-1
CASSSTVGNSPLHF	TGTGCCAGCAGCTCGACAGTAGGTAACTCACCCCTCCACTTT	-	-	TRBV7-9	TRBJ1-6
CAARGTQYF	TGTGCCGCCAGGGGTACGCAGTATTTT	-	-	TRBV30	TRBJ2-3
CASTPRGSTSTDTQYF	TGTGCCAGCACCCCCCGGGGGTCAACTAGCACAGATACGCAGTATTTT	-	-	TRBV6-2/TRBV6-3	TRBJ2-3